This T cell receptor beta chain was identified in a study of cytomegalovirus exposure and HLA in healthy donors (dated by TCRdb to the late 2010s). Background for the entire study: An earlier analysis of some 600 of the donors reported about 260 Gb of sequence data and some 110 million unique TCR beta sequences obtained from about 180 million T cells. Of the 300 to 500 genotyped donors, 81% were placed in the genetic ancestry cluster associated with self-reported Caucasian donors. The number of typed donors differed by locus: 629-630 for A, B, C, DRB1 and DQB1; some 540 for DQA1; over 600 for DPA1; and some 430 for DPB1. An earlier analysis of 587 of the donors used high-throughput TCR beta sequencing to judge whether each TCR beta V gene segment behaved as functional or pseudogenic. Rather than drawing on any new phenotypic data, the later analysis identified candidate immune exposures from TCR beta sequences and the way those sequences occurred across donors. The study aimed to test whether signatures of past pathogen exposure could be identified by cataloging public T cell receptors. HLA typing covered class I and class II loci at four-digit resolution. A later genetic analysis took genome-wide SNP genotypes for about three fifths of the roughly 670 donors and used that subset as a discovery cohort. The study profiled the T cell repertoires of about 720 subjects by immunosequencing and related them to cytomegalovirus serostatus. Roughly 300 gigabases of sequencing data and approximately 84 million unique TCR sequences were included in an early release covering roughly 600 HLA-typed donors. Donor age, sex, ethnicity and CMV serostatus were collected together with the repertoire data. On average, roughly 240,000 unique TCR beta nucleotide sequences were sequenced per donor among some 420 genotyped donors of the cohort, with around 19% of those sequences being non-productive. Because of strong linkage in the cohort, a few DR-DQ haplotypes were treated as single units for association and clustering. High-throughput TCR immunosequencing, statistical association of individual TCRs with disease status, and machine learning were combined to predict cytomegalovirus infection status. Every discovery cohort repertoire had been produced on one sequencing platform. To study patterns of TCR occurrence, a later analysis re-analyzed previously published TCR beta repertoires from 700 or so donors and added high-resolution HLA genotyping. Along with the approximately 670-subject first cohort, a separate validation cohort of over a hundred different subjects was used. The paper as a whole reports these results and caveats: Because HLA typing was unavailable for some donors at each locus, only the typed subset was used in association tests. A later analysis found that HLA-associated TCR beta chains were more clonally expanded and had lower generation probabilities than equally common non-associated chains. Cytomegalovirus status was reported to be diagnosed by the classifier with high specificity and sensitivity in both the original and validation cohorts. Presence/absence analyses assumed roughly uniform sequencing depth across donors, an assumption that may not hold. In an earlier analysis of fewer than 750 of the donors, most TCR beta V segments were observed in productive rearrangements about 90% or about 30% of the time, broadly matching IMGT annotations. A further reported finding was that TCR beta sequences accurately predicted the HLA-A and HLA-B alleles for most subjects in the first cohort. A total of 150 or so TCR beta chains were listed by the study as associated with cytomegalovirus. Most TCR sequences were observed very rarely across donors, whereas some public TCRs were present in many individuals. Linkage disequilibrium might explain the correlated functional status among segregating V segments, but an unknown experimental factor could not be ruled out. In a later genetic analysis, fewer N-insertions in productive TCRs were reported among donors in an Asian-associated ancestry cluster than the approximately 670-donor mean. Because counts were too low, 15 to 20 rarely observed V segments, including chromosome 9 orphons, were left out of the earlier analysis of 500 to 650 of the donors. In this cohort, only TCR beta chains were sequenced, and detectable features were limited by the absence of alpha or paired-chain data. Strong co-occurrence of HLA alleles, especially DR and DQ, made assigning TCR associations to individual alleles difficult. According to a later analysis, TCR association rates differed among HLA loci, with DRB1 alleles showing the most associated TCRs and HLA-C alleles showing the fewest. It was suggested by the authors that the approach could potentially be generalized to other disease states and immunological phenotypes. A few of the identified cytomegalovirus-associated TCR beta chains were confirmed in vitro to be specific for cytomegalovirus antigens. Several of the top co-occurrence clusters appeared to be linked to parvovirus B19, influenza, CMV and Epstein-Barr virus, according to a later analysis. In a later genetic analysis, a missense DCLRE1C variant was associated with V-gene and J-gene trimming of TCR beta chains, and the association was replicated in an independent cohort. Most CMV-associated TCR beta chains appeared to be HLA-restricted in a later analysis, and the HLA associations seemed to be driven largely by CMV exposure. At a false discovery rate of 0.05, a later analysis linked about 16,000 TCR beta sequences to specific HLA alleles. For the cohort, immune exposure information was limited to CMV serostatus. Some IMGT-functional V segments, including TRBV6-2 and TRBV6-3, could not be told apart with the 87-base-pair reads, so those segments were excluded. A cluster of highly shared sequence variants was judged likely to be a technical artifact of the sequencing pipeline.

The cohort comprised 666 healthy bone marrow donors. At the time of sampling, all cohort members were nominally healthy, though unrecorded immune exposures were likely present. The donor was CMV seronegative and was included in the group of a few hundred seronegative cohort members. Each donor provided a peripheral blood sample, and peripheral blood mononuclear cells were used for TCR beta sequencing. The Qiagen DNeasy Blood Extraction Kit was used to extract genomic DNA from the blood cell samples. Turning to this clone: The target of this receptor is not known. No per-base quality is available; no much larger clone lies one base away.

Its CDR3 holds 18 amino acids, cysteine through phenylalanine. Only the CDR3 part of the read is kept: 54 bases, read in frame from the first base. The germline V gene (reference sequence) specifies LNHNV as CDR1 and YYDKDF as CDR2. The V end gives up 5 bases and the J end 1 base, leaving 14 bases in the junction not matched to a gene. Libraries were made using the immunoSEQ multiplex PCR assay. For the multiplex PCR, a mixture combining 60 forward primers for TCR Vbeta segments and 13 reverse primers for TCR Jbeta segments was used. A multiplex PCR assay on genomic DNA amplified the CDR3 region of rearranged TCR beta genes. On the Illumina HiSeq System, the amplified TCR beta libraries were sequenced as 87-base-pair reads. Turning to the authors' computational methods: Across the 640 or so repertoires, a later analysis counted around 80 million unique TCR beta chains, roughly 11 million of which were shared by at least two donors. To remove PCR and sequencing errors, raw reads were error-corrected and collapsed into unique sequences using a nearest-neighbor algorithm that merged closely related sequences. Alignment of CDR3 sequences to IMGT reference sequences was used to assign V, D and J gene segments. For a sequence to be retained, a match of at least six nucleotides was required to both a V gene segment and a J gene segment. Rearrangements were classified as productive when the CDR3 lacked stop codons and remained in frame with V and J, and all other rearrangements were classified as non-productive. CDR3 was defined by IMGT convention, running from the second conserved V-encoded cysteine to the conserved J-encoded phenylalanine. Sequences without an unambiguous match to a single V gene segment were excluded from the earlier analysis of almost 600 of the donors. In an earlier analysis of about 590 of the donors, a V segment was called functional when productive rearrangements were above 56.7%, and segregating when the standard deviation between donors exceeded 5%. A statistical classification framework was built to diagnose cytomegalovirus status from the catalog of TCR beta chain sequences. A later analysis assigned V and J genes by comparing TCR nucleotide sequences with IMGT/GENE-DB human TR gene sequences. Using the TCRdist pipeline, a later analysis assigned CDR3 sequences along with most-parsimonious VDJ recombination scenarios. In a later analysis, each TCR beta chain was defined by its CDR3 amino acid sequence together with its V-gene family, and reads without a unique V-gene family were excluded. As a way to deal with suspected cross-contamination and a sequencing artifact, a later analysis dropped 450 to 600 nucleotide sequences that were highly shared and had low generation probability. In a later analysis, a clonal expansion index was calculated for each public chain from normalized within-repertoire ranks of inferred template counts. A later analysis computed generation probabilities with a VDJ recombination model fitted to out-of-frame rearrangements, and checked the results against IGoR. In a later analysis, TCR-TCR, TCR-HLA and TCR-CMV co-occurrence was scored with hypergeometric tests, and a repertoire-size bias correction was applied to TCR pairs. False discovery rates were estimated in a later analysis by permuting HLA or CMV assignments 20 times. In a later analysis, co-occurring TCRs were grouped using DBSCAN, with TCRdist sequence similarity added in when clustering inside HLA-allele-positive subsets. Co-occurrence clustering excluded repertoires with fewer than 30,000 or more than 120,000 public chains, plus five with anomalous nucleotide sharing. Not all clones reach the TCRdb copy of this immuneACCESS table, which keeps in-frame sequences only. Checked studies attribute under half of the gap to unresolved V genes and leave the rest unexplained. From that table come the V and J calls and clone size; the DNA was used to work out D and trimming. The sample table shows around 150,000 clones, and 66% are seen once. 6.5% of the sample is held by the ten biggest clonotypes.

Sequences were obtained from PBMCs. This clonotype originated in a woman aged 55-75 years in good health and CMV-seronegative. In this chain, TRBV15 is recombined with TRBJ1-5, with TRBD1 identical over 7 junction bases. The CDR3 here reads CATSGRFSGQRSNQPQHF. The sequenced DNA: TGTGCCACCAGCGGACGTTTTTCGGGACAGAGGAGCAATCAGCCCCAGCATTTT.